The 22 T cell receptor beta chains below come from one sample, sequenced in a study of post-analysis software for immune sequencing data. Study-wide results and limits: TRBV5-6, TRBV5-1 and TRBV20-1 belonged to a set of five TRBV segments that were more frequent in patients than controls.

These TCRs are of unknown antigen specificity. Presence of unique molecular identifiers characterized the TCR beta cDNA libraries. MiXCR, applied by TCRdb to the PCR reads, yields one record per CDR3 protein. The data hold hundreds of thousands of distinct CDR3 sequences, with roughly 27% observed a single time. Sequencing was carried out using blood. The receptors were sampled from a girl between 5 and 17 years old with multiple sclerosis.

DNA of the CDR3: TGTGCCAGCAGTTACCTGAGCTCCTATAATTCACCCCTCCACTTT. As protein: CASSYLSSYNSPLHF. The V call is TRBV6-6, the J call TRBJ1-6, with D unclear. The CDR3 length is 15 residues. Germline CDR1 is MNHNY and CDR2 is SVGAGI (reference sequence). V lost 2 bases and J lost 0, with 5 bases in between.

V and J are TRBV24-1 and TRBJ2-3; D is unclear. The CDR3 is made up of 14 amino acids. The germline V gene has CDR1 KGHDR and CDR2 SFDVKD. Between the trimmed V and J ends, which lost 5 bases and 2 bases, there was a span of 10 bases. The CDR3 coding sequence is TGTGCCACCAGTGGGAGCTTGATCACAGATACGCAGTATTTT. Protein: CATSGSLITDTQYF.

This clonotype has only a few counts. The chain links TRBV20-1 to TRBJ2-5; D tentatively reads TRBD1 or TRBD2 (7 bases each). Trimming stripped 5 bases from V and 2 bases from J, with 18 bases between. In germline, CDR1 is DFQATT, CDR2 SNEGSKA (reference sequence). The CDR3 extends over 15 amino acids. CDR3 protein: CSAGLGRGQQETQYF. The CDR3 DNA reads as TGCAGTGCTGGCTTAGGGAGGGGGCAGCAAGAGACCCAGTACTTC.

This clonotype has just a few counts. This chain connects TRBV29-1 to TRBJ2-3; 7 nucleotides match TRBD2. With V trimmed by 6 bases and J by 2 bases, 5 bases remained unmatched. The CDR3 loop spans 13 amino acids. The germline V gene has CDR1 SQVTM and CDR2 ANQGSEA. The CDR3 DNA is TGCAGCGTCTCCGGGACTAACACAGATACGCAGTATTTT. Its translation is CSVSGTNTDTQYF.

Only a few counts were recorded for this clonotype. CDR3 protein: CASSLVWGDTEAFF. DNA of the CDR3: TGCGCCAGCAGCTTGGTTTGGGGGGACACTGAAGCTTTCTTT. V usage is TRBV5-1 and J usage is TRBJ1-1; weak D call: TRBD1 (5 bases). The CDR3 loop spans 14 amino acids. Germline V CDR1 and CDR2: SGHRS, YFSETQ. With 0 bases removed from V and 3 bases from J, the gap between germline ends came to 9 bases.

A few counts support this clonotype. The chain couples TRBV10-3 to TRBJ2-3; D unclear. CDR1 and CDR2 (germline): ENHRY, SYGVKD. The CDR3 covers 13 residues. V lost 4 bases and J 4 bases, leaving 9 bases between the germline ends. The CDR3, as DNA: TGTGCCATCAGTGTTCAGGTTGCAGATACGCAGTATTTT. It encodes CAISVQVADTQYF.

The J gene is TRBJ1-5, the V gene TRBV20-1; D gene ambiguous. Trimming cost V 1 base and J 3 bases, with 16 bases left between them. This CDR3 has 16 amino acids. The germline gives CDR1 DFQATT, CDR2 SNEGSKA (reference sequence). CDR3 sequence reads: CSARADPVPSNQPQHF. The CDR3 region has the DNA TGCAGTGCTAGAGCCGATCCGGTCCCTTCCAATCAGCCCCAGCATTTT.

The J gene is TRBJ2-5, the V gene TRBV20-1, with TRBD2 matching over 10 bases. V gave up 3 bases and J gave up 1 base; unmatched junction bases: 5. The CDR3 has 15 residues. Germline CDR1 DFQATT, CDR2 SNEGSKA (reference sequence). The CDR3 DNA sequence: TGCAGTGCTAGTACGGCTAGCGGGGGCCAAGAGACCCAGTACTTC. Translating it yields CSASTASGGQETQYF.

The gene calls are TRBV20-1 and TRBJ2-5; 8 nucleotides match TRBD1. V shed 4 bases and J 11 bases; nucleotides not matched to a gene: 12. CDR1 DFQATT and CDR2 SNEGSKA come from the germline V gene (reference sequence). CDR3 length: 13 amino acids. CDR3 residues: CSAKDRVFVWQYF. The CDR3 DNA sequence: TGCAGTGCTAAGGACAGGGTGTTCGTTTGGCAGTACTTC.

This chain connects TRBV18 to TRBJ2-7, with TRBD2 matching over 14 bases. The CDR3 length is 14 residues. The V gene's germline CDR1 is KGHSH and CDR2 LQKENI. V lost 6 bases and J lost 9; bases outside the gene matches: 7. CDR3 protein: CASSPGTSGSVQYF. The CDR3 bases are TGTGCCAGCTCTCCCGGGACTAGCGGGAGTGTGCAGTACTTC.

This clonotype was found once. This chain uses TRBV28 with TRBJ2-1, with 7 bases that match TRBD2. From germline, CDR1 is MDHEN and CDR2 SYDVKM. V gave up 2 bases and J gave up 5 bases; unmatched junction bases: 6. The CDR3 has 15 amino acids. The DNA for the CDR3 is TGTGCCAGCAGTTTAGGGCTAGCGGTGAACAATGAGCAGTTCTTC. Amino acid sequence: CASSLGLAVNNEQFF. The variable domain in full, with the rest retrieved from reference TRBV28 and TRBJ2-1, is DVKVTQSSRYLVKRTGEKVFLECVQDMDHENMFWYRQDPGLGLRLIYFSYDVKMKEKGDIPEGYSVSREKKERFSLILESASTNQTSMYLCASSLGLAVNNEQFFGPGTRLTVL.

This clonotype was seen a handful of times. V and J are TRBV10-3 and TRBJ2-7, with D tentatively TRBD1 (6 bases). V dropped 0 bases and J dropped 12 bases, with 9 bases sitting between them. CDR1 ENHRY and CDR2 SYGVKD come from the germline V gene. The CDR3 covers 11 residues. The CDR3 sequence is CAISESGATYF. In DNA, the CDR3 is TGTGCCATCAGTGAGTCGGGGGCCACGTACTTC.

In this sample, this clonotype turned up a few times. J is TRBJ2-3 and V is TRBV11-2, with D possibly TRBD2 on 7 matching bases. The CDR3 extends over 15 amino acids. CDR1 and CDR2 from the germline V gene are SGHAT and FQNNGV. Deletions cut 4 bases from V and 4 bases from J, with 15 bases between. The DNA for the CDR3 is TGTGCCAGCAGCTCCCTTTGGGAGGGGGCAGATACGCAGTATTTT. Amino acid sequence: CASSSLWEGADTQYF.

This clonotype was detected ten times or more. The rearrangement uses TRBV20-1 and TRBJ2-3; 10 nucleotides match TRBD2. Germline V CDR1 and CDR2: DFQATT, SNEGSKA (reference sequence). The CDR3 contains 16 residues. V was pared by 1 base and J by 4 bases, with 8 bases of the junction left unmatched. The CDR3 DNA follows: TGCAGTGCTAGAGGCTTTCTAGCGGGAGACCCAGATACGCAGTATTTT. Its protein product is CSARGFLAGDPDTQYF.

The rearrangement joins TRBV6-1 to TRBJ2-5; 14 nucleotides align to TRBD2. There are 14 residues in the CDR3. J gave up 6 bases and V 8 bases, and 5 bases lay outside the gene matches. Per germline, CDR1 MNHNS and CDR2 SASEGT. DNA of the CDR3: TGTGCCAGCGGTGGACTAGCGGGGGGACAGACCCAGTACTTC. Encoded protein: CASGGLAGGQTQYF.

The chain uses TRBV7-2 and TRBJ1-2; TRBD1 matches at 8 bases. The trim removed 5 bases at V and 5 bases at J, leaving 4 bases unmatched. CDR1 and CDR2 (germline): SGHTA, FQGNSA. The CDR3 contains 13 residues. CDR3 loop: CASSDRGVYGYTF. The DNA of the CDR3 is TGTGCCAGCAGCGACAGGGGTGTGTATGGCTACACCTTC.

This chain's CDR3 is CASSPGRWRNQPQHF. The CDR3 DNA reads TGTGCCAGTAGTCCCGGAAGGTGGCGCAATCAGCCCCAGCATTTT. This chain connects TRBV19 to TRBJ1-5; D is undetermined. The CDR3 has 15 amino acids. Trimming removed 5 bases at V and 2 bases at J, with 13 bases between. Germline V CDR1 and CDR2: LNHDA, SQIVND (reference sequence).

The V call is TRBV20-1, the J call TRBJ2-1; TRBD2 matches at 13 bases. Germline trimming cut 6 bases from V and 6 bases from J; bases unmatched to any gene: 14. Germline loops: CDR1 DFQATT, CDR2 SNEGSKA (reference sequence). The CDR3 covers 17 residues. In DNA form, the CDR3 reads TGCAGTGCCCAACTAGCGGGGGGGCATAATGGAGGCAATGAGCAGTTCTTC. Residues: CSAQLAGGHNGGNEQFF.

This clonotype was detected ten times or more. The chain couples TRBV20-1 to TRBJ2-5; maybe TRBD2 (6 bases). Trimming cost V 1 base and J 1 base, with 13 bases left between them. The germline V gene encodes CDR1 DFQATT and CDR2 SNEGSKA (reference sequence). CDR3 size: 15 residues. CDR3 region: CSARGSPAGQETQYF. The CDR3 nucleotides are TGCAGTGCTAGAGGTAGCCCAGCGGGCCAAGAGACCCAGTACTTC.

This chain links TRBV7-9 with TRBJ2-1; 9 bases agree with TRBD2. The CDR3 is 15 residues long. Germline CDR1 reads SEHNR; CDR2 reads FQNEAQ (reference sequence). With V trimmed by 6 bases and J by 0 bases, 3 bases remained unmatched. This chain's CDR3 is CASRILAGSYNEQFF. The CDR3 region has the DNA TGTGCCAGCAGAATACTAGCGGGCTCCTACAATGAGCAGTTCTTC.

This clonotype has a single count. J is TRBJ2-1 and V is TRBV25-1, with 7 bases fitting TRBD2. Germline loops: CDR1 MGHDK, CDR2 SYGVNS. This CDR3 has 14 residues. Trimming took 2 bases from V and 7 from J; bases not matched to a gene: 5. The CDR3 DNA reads TGTGCCAGCAGTGAACGTAGCGGGCGGAATGAGCAGTTCTTC. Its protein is CASSERSGRNEQFF.

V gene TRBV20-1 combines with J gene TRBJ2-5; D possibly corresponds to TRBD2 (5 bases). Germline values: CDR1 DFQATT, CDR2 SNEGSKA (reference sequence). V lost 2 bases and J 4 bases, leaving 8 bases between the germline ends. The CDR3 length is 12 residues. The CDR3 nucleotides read TGCAGTGCTAGAAATGGGAGAGAGACCCAGTACTTC. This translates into CSARNGRETQYF.